Following are 26 T cell receptor beta chains from one sample sequenced in a study of T cells expressing NK-cell markers. TCRdb reprocessed the 5' RACE reads; each CDR3 protein has one entry and no DNA is given. Recorded for this sample: 500,000 to 600,000 distinct CDR3 sequences. Sequencing was carried out using blood T cells: a sorted CD56 or NKG2C T cell subset, CD4+ or CD8+ T cells, or bulk PBMC T cells (not recorded which). These receptors came from a young man in good health.

V usage is TRBV4-2 and J usage is TRBJ2-7; with no DNA, the TCRdb D assignment of TRBD2 cannot be verified. Germline CDR1 LGHNA, CDR2 YNFKEQ. The CDR3 loop spans 17 amino acids. The CDR3 loop is CASSQLTSGRASYEQYF.

V usage is TRBV24-1 and J usage is TRBJ1-2. This CDR3 spans 15 amino acids. Per the germline V gene, CDR1 is KGHDR and CDR2 is SFDVKD. The CDR3 sequence: CATSDLGSGVDGYTF.

The rearrangement links TRBV25-1 to TRBJ2-6. Germline values: CDR1 MGHDK, CDR2 SYGVNS. The CDR3 consists of 14 residues. CDR3 in amino acids: CASSGSAGANVLTF.

The genes are TRBV24-1 and TRBJ2-3; TCRdb selects TRBD1, and the lack of DNA leaves this call unchecked. The CDR3 contains 16 residues. CDR1 KGHDR and CDR2 SFDVKD come from the germline V gene. The CDR3 here is CATSQTDRGSTDTQYF.

The chain couples TRBV6-1 to TRBJ1-3. CDR1 is MNHNS, CDR2 SASEGT, per germline. This CDR3 comprises 15 residues. CDR3 in amino acids: CASSPEIGSGNTIYF.

The chain links TRBV5-4 to TRBJ2-3. The length of the CDR3 is 15 residues. The germline V gene has CDR1 SGHNT and CDR2 YYREEE (reference sequence). The CDR3 sequence: CASSLPVAGTDTQYF.

This chain connects TRBV6-5 to TRBJ2-1; without DNA, the TCRdb call of TRBD2 cannot be checked. Germline V gives CDR1 MNHEY, CDR2 SVGAGI. The CDR3 is made up of 17 amino acids. CDR3 protein: CASSYHSSGSNYNEQFF.

The rearrangement joins TRBV5-1 to TRBJ2-7; TCRdb gives TRBD1 as the D gene, but with no DNA this cannot be confirmed. The CDR3 runs 16 residues. The germline CDR1 and CDR2 sequences are SGHRS and YFSETQ. CDR3: CASSSPTGQGSYEQYF.

V and J are TRBV7-2 and TRBJ2-1; checking the TCRdb D call of TRBD2 is not possible without DNA. This CDR3 is built from 15 residues. Germline V gives CDR1 SGHTA, CDR2 FQGNSA. The CDR3 here is CASSSTPTRANEQFF.

The J gene is TRBJ2-1, the V gene TRBV20-1. The germline gives CDR1 DFQATT, CDR2 SNEGSKA (reference sequence). This CDR3 has 14 amino acids. The CDR3 protein is CSARDLAVYNEQFF.

The chain employs TRBV30 and TRBJ1-3. This CDR3 is 16 amino acids long. Germline CDR1 is GTSNPN and CDR2 is SVGIG (reference sequence). The CDR3 region is CAWSGQWKRDGNTIYF.

V is TRBV28 and J is TRBJ2-1; absent DNA, TCRdb's TRBD2 call cannot be checked. The CDR3 covers 16 residues. Germline CDR1 and CDR2: MDHEN and SYDVKM. CDR3 sequence reads: CASSPGTSGRADEQFF.

This chain connects TRBV11-2 to TRBJ2-1; TCRdb calls TRBD2, which cannot be checked without DNA. Germline V gene lookup returns CDR1 SGHAT and CDR2 FQNNGV. The CDR3 is 14 amino acids. The CDR3 here is CASLASSSYNEQFF.

This chain links TRBV5-1 with TRBJ2-7; the D gene TCRdb calls, TRBD2, cannot be checked with no DNA. This CDR3 spans 15 amino acids. In germline, CDR1 is SGHRS, CDR2 YFSETQ. The CDR3 here is CASRTPASGTYEQYF. Looking up the rest from reference TRBV5-1 and TRBJ2-7 gives the full variable domain: KAGVTQTPRYLIKTRGQQVTLSCSPISGHRSVSWYQQTPGQGLQFLFEYFSETQRNKGNFPGRFSGRQFSNSRSEMNVSTLELGDSALYLCASRTPASGTYEQYFGPGTRLTVT.

This chain joins TRBV5-1 and TRBJ2-3. This CDR3 comprises 13 residues. CDR1 is SGHRS, CDR2 YFSETQ, per germline. The CDR3 region is CASSVRSTDTQYF.

This rearrangement joins TRBV28 to TRBJ2-2. Germline CDR1 and CDR2: MDHEN and SYDVKM. The CDR3 is 13 amino acids. CDR3 region: CASSLMGSGELFF.

The chain uses TRBV20-1 and TRBJ2-1; no DNA is available, so the TRBD2 call from TCRdb remains unchecked. The CDR3 is made up of 17 amino acids. The germline V gene encodes CDR1 DFQATT and CDR2 SNEGSKA (reference sequence). CDR3 amino acids: CSARGASSGPTYNEQFF.

The chain has TRBV7-2 and TRBJ2-7. Germline loops: CDR1 SGHTA, CDR2 FQGNSA. The CDR3 covers 15 residues. CDR3 residues: CASSLAAQGSYEQYF.

The rearrangement uses TRBV7-2 and TRBJ2-7; TCRdb's D call, TRBD2, is unchecked because there is no DNA. Per the germline V gene, CDR1 is SGHTA and CDR2 is FQGNSA. The CDR3 spans 16 residues. This CDR3 is CASSPLAGGRHYEQYF.

The V and J genes are TRBV7-9 and TRBJ2-1; the D call of TRBD2 rests on TCRdb alone, since no DNA is present to check it. CDR3 length: 15 residues. The germline V gene has CDR1 SEHNR and CDR2 FQNEAQ (reference sequence). The CDR3 spells CASSLGDSRHNEQFF.

The rearrangement joins TRBV6-2 or TRBV6-3 to TRBJ2-7; the TCRdb call, TRBD1, lacks DNA for checking. Germline CDR1 reads MNHEY; CDR2 reads SVGEGT. CDR3 length: 15 amino acids. This CDR3 is CASSNDRAKTYEQYF.

The CDR3 region is CASSHGPKIPYSPLHF. V gene TRBV3-1 combines with J gene TRBJ1-6. The CDR3 is 16 amino acids. Germline CDR1 LGHDT, CDR2 YNNKEL (reference sequence).

This chain connects TRBV14 to TRBJ2-2. Germline CDR1 reads SGHDN; CDR2 reads FVKESK. This CDR3 comprises 13 residues. The CDR3 is CASSPRPTGELFF.

This chain joins TRBV29-1 and TRBJ2-7; the TCRdb call, TRBD1, lacks DNA for checking. In germline, CDR1 is SQVTM, CDR2 ANQGSEA. There are 15 residues in the CDR3. This chain's CDR3 is CSVEKNGQSSYEQYF.

The chain combines TRBV7-9 with TRBJ1-1. Germline V gene data show CDR1 as SEHNR and CDR2 as FQNEAQ (reference sequence). The CDR3 runs 13 residues. The CDR3: CASSRDGDTEAFF.

This chain uses TRBV12-3 or TRBV12-4 with TRBJ2-2. This CDR3 is 11 amino acids long. This CDR3 is CASSSRGELFF.